Below, 7 T cell receptor beta chains from the same sample are listed, as sequenced in a study of shared clonotypes between healthy human individuals. TCRdb's copy holds only in-frame clones and misses some; the assay was immunoSEQ multiplex PCR. The data show about a million clones, with 60% to 85% seen just once and 0.89% held by the top ten. The sample comprised memory CD4+ T cells from PBMCs. As for subset: CD45RA-negative fraction. The receptors stem from a man aged 18 to 30 in good health. Some clones in this sample may be carry-over from other donors' samples.

The rearrangement joins TRBV5-1 to TRBJ1-5; possible D gene TRBD1, 5 bases. This CDR3 is 17 amino acids long. The V end was cut by 4 bases, the J end by 2 bases, with 19 bases between. Germline loops: CDR1 SGHRS, CDR2 YFSETQ. This CDR3 reads CASSPGPLVGGNQPQHF. The DNA for the CDR3 is TGCGCCAGCAGCCCGGGGCCGCTGGTAGGGGGCAATCAGCCCCAGCATTTT.

The chain has TRBV11-2 and TRBJ2-2, with D tentatively TRBD2 (5 bases). Germline V gene lookup returns CDR1 SGHAT and CDR2 FQNNGV. The CDR3 is made up of 15 amino acids. Trimming removed 4 bases from V and 4 bases from J, with 13 bases in between. The CDR3 bases are TGTGCCAGCAGCTCGGCGACTAATCCCACCGGGGAGCTGTTTTTT. It specifies CASSSATNPTGELFF.

On this clone itself: A far bigger clonotype differs at one base, so this is likely a read error. Other DNA sequences from this sample encode an identical CDR3 as well. V gene TRBV27 combines with J gene TRBJ2-6; D perhaps matches TRBD1 (5 bases). The CDR3 totals 13 residues. Looked up from germline, CDR1 is MNHEY and CDR2 is SMNVEV (reference sequence). The CDR3 loop reads CASSVTGANVLTF. The CDR3 DNA sequence: TGTGCCAGCAGTGTAACTGGGGCCAACGTTCTGACTTTC.

The chain uses TRBV29-1 and TRBJ2-3; D not certain. From germline, CDR1 is SQVTM and CDR2 ANQGSEA. Deletions cut 8 bases from V and 1 base from J, with 10 bases between. This CDR3 has 12 amino acids. CDR3 residues: CSIFSGTDTQYF. The DNA of the CDR3 is TGCAGCATTTTCTCCGGCACAGATACGCAGTATTTT.

This chain uses TRBV6-5 with TRBJ1-2; TRBD1 aligns across 9 bases. Germline-derived CDR1 and CDR2 are MNHEY and SVGAGI. V lost 5 bases and J lost 10; bases outside the gene matches: 8. This CDR3 has 13 amino acids. CDR3 protein: CASSADRGWVYTF. The CDR3 DNA sequence: TGTGCCAGCAGTGCGGACAGGGGATGGGTCTACACCTTC.

This clone was seen a handful of times. This sequence joins TRBV30 and TRBJ1-1, with D possibly matching TRBD1 (5 bases). Germline CDR1 and CDR2: GTSNPN and SVGIG (reference sequence). This CDR3 has 15 amino acids. The V end was cut by 0 bases, the J end by 4 bases, with 15 bases between. In nucleotides, the CDR3 is TGTGCCTGGAGTGTACCCGGGGGAAGAAGCACTGAAGCTTTCTTT. Amino acids: CAWSVPGGRSTEAFF.

The chain employs TRBV9 and TRBJ1-2; TRBD1 is a possible D gene (5 bases). CDR1 is SGDLS, CDR2 YYNGEE, per germline. The CDR3 runs 14 residues. Trimming pared 0 bases from V and 8 bases from J, leaving 14 bases between. The CDR3 here is CASSVGYGAGGYTF. CDR3 coding DNA: TGTGCCAGCAGCGTAGGCTATGGGGCGGGAGGCTACACCTTC.